A selection of T cell receptor beta chains follows, all from one sample in a study of blood T cells in healthy people across ages. TCRdb re-called the 5' RACE reads through MiXCR, storing one row per CDR3 protein. The sample comprises 580,000 or so distinct CDR3 sequences, around 48% of which are singletons, and 20% to 25% rests with the top ten. Sequences were obtained from blood. All receptors come from a man aged 80 or over in good health. Both conserved end residues are part of each CDR3. D genes are given only for firm matches. Not every row has a clone size; where given, it reads once, few, many or a size class.

j_gene: TRBJ1-1; v_gene: TRBV6-6; abundance: NA; d_gene: NA; CDR3nt: TGTGCCAGCAACCAACAAGGGACGACCACAACTGAAGCTTTCTTT; CDR3aa: CASNQQGTTTTEAFF
j_gene: TRBJ2-7; v_gene: TRBV6-6; abundance: NA; d_gene: NA; CDR3nt: TGTGCCAGCGGCCCACTGACCTACGAGCAGTACTTC; CDR3aa: CASGPLTYEQYF
j_gene: TRBJ2-3; v_gene: TRBV5-1; abundance: few; d_gene: TRBD1; CDR3nt: TGCGCCAGCAGACCGGGACAGGGGGGAGATACGCAGTATTTT; CDR3aa: CASRPGQGGDTQYF
j_gene: TRBJ1-5; v_gene: TRBV20-1; abundance: NA; d_gene: NA; CDR3nt: TGCAGTGCTAGAGATCCTCCCGGCGGTTCAGGTCAGCCCCAGCATTTT; CDR3aa: CSARDPPGGSGQPQHF
j_gene: TRBJ1-1; v_gene: TRBV4-3; abundance: NA; d_gene: NA; CDR3nt: TGCGCCAGCAGCCCCCTCCCGGGGACTGAAGCTTTCTTT; CDR3aa: CASSPLPGTEAFF
j_gene: TRBJ2-1; v_gene: TRBV20-1; abundance: NA; d_gene: TRBD2; CDR3nt: TGCAGTGCCAGCGACACCTATAGCGGGAGGATTTACAATGAGCAGTTCTTC; CDR3aa: CSASDTYSGRIYNEQFF
j_gene: TRBJ2-7; v_gene: TRBV15; abundance: NA; d_gene: TRBD2; CDR3nt: TGTGCCACCAGCAGAGCCACCGGACTAGCTCTCTCCTACGAGCAGTACTTC; CDR3aa: CATSRATGLALSYEQYF
j_gene: TRBJ2-3; v_gene: TRBV5-1; abundance: NA; d_gene: TRBD1; CDR3nt: TGCGCCAGCAGCCTTGGGACAGGCCCATTCACAGATACGCAGTATTTT; CDR3aa: CASSLGTGPFTDTQYF
j_gene: TRBJ2-1; v_gene: TRBV5-1; abundance: once; d_gene: NA; CDR3nt: TGCGCCAGCGGGAAGGACAGTACCTACAATGAGCAGTTCTTC; CDR3aa: CASGKDSTYNEQFF
j_gene: TRBJ1-1; v_gene: TRBV29-1; abundance: NA; d_gene: NA; CDR3nt: TGCAGCGCCATCCCAGGGGACACTGAAGCTTTCTTT; CDR3aa: CSAIPGDTEAFF
j_gene: TRBJ1-2; v_gene: TRBV18; abundance: NA; d_gene: NA; CDR3nt: TGTGCCAGCTCACCCGTCCCCCCTGACGCGAGGCATAATGGCTATGGCTACACCTTC; CDR3aa: CASSPVPPDARHNGYGYTF
j_gene: TRBJ1-2; v_gene: TRBV12-3/TRBV12-4; abundance: NA; d_gene: TRBD1; CDR3nt: TGTACCAGCAGTCCGGGACAGCCGAGCTATGGCTACACCTTC; CDR3aa: CTSSPGQPSYGYTF
j_gene: TRBJ2-7; v_gene: TRBV6-5; abundance: many; d_gene: NA; CDR3nt: TGTGCCAGCGGTCGGGGTCCCGGCTACGAGCAGTACTTC; CDR3aa: CASGRGPGYEQYF
j_gene: TRBJ2-7; v_gene: TRBV2; abundance: NA; d_gene: NA; CDR3nt: TGTGCCAGCAGGTCACAGGGAAATCACTACGAGCAGTACTTC; CDR3aa: CASRSQGNHYEQYF
j_gene: TRBJ2-5; v_gene: TRBV19; abundance: NA; d_gene: NA; CDR3nt: TGTGCCAGCTCCTCTAGCGCGCAAGAGACCCAGTACTTC; CDR3aa: CASSSSAQETQYF
j_gene: TRBJ2-4; v_gene: TRBV10-3; abundance: NA; d_gene: NA; CDR3nt: TGTGCCATCAGCTGGACAGTGGACGTCAAAAACATTCAGTACTTC; CDR3aa: CAISWTVDVKNIQYF
j_gene: TRBJ2-6; v_gene: TRBV7-9; abundance: NA; d_gene: NA; CDR3nt: TGTGCCAGCAGCTATACCTCTGGGGCCAACGTCCTGACTTTC; CDR3aa: CASSYTSGANVLTF
j_gene: TRBJ2-7; v_gene: TRBV9; abundance: NA; d_gene: NA; CDR3nt: TGTGCCAGCAGCGTAGCCCCGGGACCAGCCTACGAGCAGTACTTC; CDR3aa: CASSVAPGPAYEQYF
j_gene: TRBJ2-1; v_gene: TRBV9; abundance: NA; d_gene: NA; CDR3nt: TGTGCCAGCAGCGAGGGACTTACCTCCTACAATGAGCAGTTCTTC; CDR3aa: CASSEGLTSYNEQFF
j_gene: TRBJ1-2; v_gene: TRBV2; abundance: NA; d_gene: NA; CDR3nt: TGTGCCAGCAGTGCACCCCCGCCGACAGGAAACTATGGCTACACCTTC; CDR3aa: CASSAPPPTGNYGYTF
j_gene: TRBJ1-5; v_gene: TRBV20-1; abundance: few; d_gene: TRBD1; CDR3nt: TGCAGTGCTGGCCCAGGGGGCAGTGGCAATCAGCCCCAGCATTTT; CDR3aa: CSAGPGGSGNQPQHF
j_gene: TRBJ2-1; v_gene: TRBV7-2; abundance: NA; d_gene: NA; CDR3nt: TGTGCCAGCAGCTTAGCGTTCGCAAGAACAGACTACAATGAGCAGTTCTTC; CDR3aa: CASSLAFARTDYNEQFF
j_gene: TRBJ2-7; v_gene: TRBV2; abundance: few; d_gene: NA; CDR3nt: TGTGCCAGCAGTAGGGCAGGGCGTAACGAGCAGTACTTC; CDR3aa: CASSRAGRNEQYF
j_gene: TRBJ2-5; v_gene: TRBV21-1; abundance: NA; d_gene: NA; CDR3nt: TGTGCCAGCAGCAAGGAAGGGGAATGGGAGACCCAGTACTTC; CDR3aa: CASSKEGEWETQYF
j_gene: TRBJ1-1; v_gene: TRBV6-5; abundance: NA; d_gene: TRBD1; CDR3nt: TGTGCCAGCAGCCGGACAGGCTATATGAACACTGAAGCTTTCTTT; CDR3aa: CASSRTGYMNTEAFF
j_gene: TRBJ2-7; v_gene: TRBV11-2; abundance: NA; d_gene: TRBD2; CDR3nt: TGTGCCAGCAGCTTAGATCGGGGGGACGAGCAGTACTTC; CDR3aa: CASSLDRGDEQYF
j_gene: TRBJ1-1; v_gene: TRBV20-1; abundance: NA; d_gene: NA; CDR3nt: TGCAGTGCTAGTACGGGGAACACTGAAGCTTTCTTT; CDR3aa: CSASTGNTEAFF
j_gene: TRBJ2-1; v_gene: TRBV20-1; abundance: few; d_gene: NA; CDR3nt: TGCAGTGCTAGCGGGTACGGGACTCTTACTGAGCAGTTCTTC; CDR3aa: CSASGYGTLTEQFF
j_gene: TRBJ1-1; v_gene: TRBV3-1; abundance: few; d_gene: NA; CDR3nt: TGTGCCAGCAGCCAAGGGCAGGGTAGGAACACTGAAGCTTTCTTT; CDR3aa: CASSQGQGRNTEAFF
j_gene: TRBJ1-5; v_gene: TRBV20-1; abundance: NA; d_gene: NA; CDR3nt: TGCAGTGCTCTCCCGGCGCGAGGCAATCAGCCCCAGCATTTT; CDR3aa: CSALPARGNQPQHF
j_gene: TRBJ1-1; v_gene: TRBV7-2; abundance: few; d_gene: TRBD1; CDR3nt: TGTGCCAGCAGCTTGAGGGGGCGGAACACTGAAGCTTTCTTT; CDR3aa: CASSLRGRNTEAFF
j_gene: TRBJ2-5; v_gene: TRBV3-1; abundance: few; d_gene: NA; CDR3nt: TGTGCCAGCAGCCAGGCAGAAGAGACCCAGTACTTC; CDR3aa: CASSQAEETQYF
j_gene: TRBJ2-5; v_gene: TRBV9; abundance: few; d_gene: NA; CDR3nt: TGTGCCAGCAGCGCCGGGACTGGAGAGACCCAGTACTTC; CDR3aa: CASSAGTGETQYF
j_gene: TRBJ2-5; v_gene: TRBV29-1; abundance: few; d_gene: NA; CDR3nt: TGCAGCGTTGCAGAGGGCCAAGAGACCCAGTACTTC; CDR3aa: CSVAEGQETQYF
j_gene: TRBJ2-7; v_gene: TRBV7-9; abundance: NA; d_gene: TRBD1; CDR3nt: TGTGCCAGCACCCGAGGGACAGGACGGCCCGAGCAGTACTTC; CDR3aa: CASTRGTGRPEQYF
j_gene: TRBJ2-7; v_gene: TRBV20-1; abundance: many; d_gene: TRBD1; CDR3nt: TGCAGTGCTAGAAAGACAGGGGGCTACGAGCAGTACTTC; CDR3aa: CSARKTGGYEQYF
j_gene: TRBJ2-7; v_gene: TRBV7-9; abundance: few; d_gene: TRBD1; CDR3nt: TGTGCCAGCAGCGGGGACAGGGATGTCTACGAGCAGTACTTC; CDR3aa: CASSGDRDVYEQYF
j_gene: TRBJ2-1; v_gene: TRBV10-2; abundance: NA; d_gene: TRBD2; CDR3nt: TGCGCCAGCACTCTAGCGGACCAATACAATGAGCAGTTCTTC; CDR3aa: CASTLADQYNEQFF
j_gene: TRBJ2-2; v_gene: TRBV12-3/TRBV12-4; abundance: NA; d_gene: TRBD1; CDR3nt: TGTGCCAGCATTCCCGGCGTGGACAGGGAATCCGGGGAGCTGTTTTTT; CDR3aa: CASIPGVDRESGELFF
j_gene: TRBJ2-5; v_gene: TRBV6-5; abundance: many; d_gene: TRBD1; CDR3nt: TGTGCCAGCAGCCGGGACAGGGGGGAGACCCAGTACTTC; CDR3aa: CASSRDRGETQYF
j_gene: TRBJ1-2; v_gene: TRBV9; abundance: NA; d_gene: TRBD1; CDR3nt: TGTGCCAGCAGCGGAATGGGACAGGGGGCGAGCTATGGCTACACCTTC; CDR3aa: CASSGMGQGASYGYTF